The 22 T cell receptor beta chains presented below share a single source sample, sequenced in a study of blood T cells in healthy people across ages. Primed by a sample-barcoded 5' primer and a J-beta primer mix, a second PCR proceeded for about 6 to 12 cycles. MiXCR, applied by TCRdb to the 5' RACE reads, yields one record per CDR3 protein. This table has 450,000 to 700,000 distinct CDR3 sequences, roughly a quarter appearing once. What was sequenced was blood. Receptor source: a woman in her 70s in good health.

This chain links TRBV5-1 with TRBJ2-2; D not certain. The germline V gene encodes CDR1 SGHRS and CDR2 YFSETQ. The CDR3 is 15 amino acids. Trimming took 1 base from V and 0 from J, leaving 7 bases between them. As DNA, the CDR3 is TGCGCCAGCAGCTTGTACCAGACGAACACCGGGGAGCTGTTTTTT. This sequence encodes CASSLYQTNTGELFF.

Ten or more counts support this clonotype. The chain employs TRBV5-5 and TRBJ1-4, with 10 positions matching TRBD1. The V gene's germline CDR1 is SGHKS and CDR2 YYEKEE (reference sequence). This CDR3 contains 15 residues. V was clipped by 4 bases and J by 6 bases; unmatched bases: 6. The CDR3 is CASSRSGTGDEKLFF. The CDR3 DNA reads TGTGCCAGCAGCCGGTCCGGGACAGGGGATGAAAAACTGTTTTTT.

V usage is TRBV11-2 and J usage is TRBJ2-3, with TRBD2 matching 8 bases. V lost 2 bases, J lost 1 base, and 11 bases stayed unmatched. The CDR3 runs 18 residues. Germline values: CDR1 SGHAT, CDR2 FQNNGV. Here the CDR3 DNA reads TGTGCCAGCAGCTTACTAGTCATCGGGGGGGGCCGCACAGATACGCAGTATTTT. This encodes CASSLLVIGGGRTDTQYF.

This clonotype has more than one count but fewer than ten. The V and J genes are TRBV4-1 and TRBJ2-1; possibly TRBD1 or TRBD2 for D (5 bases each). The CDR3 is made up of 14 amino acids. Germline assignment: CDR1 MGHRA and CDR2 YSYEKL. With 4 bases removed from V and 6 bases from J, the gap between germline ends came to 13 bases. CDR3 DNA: TGCGCCAGCAGCCCATGGGACCCTAGCAATGAGCAGTTCTTC. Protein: CASSPWDPSNEQFF.

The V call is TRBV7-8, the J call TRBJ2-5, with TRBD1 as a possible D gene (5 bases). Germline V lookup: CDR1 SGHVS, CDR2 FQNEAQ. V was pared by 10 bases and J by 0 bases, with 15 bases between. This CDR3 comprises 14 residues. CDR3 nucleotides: TGTGCCAACAAAAAGGACACGTACCAAGAGACCCAGTACTTC. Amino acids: CANKKDTYQETQYF.

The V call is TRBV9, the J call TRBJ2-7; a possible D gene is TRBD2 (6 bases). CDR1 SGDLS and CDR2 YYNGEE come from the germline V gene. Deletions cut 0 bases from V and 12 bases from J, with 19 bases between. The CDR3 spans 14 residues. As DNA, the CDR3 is TGTGCCAGCAGCGTAGAGGTTGCGGGACCCTCTTTGTACTTC. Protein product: CASSVEVAGPSLYF. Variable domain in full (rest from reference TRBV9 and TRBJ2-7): DSGVTQTPKHLITATGQRVTLRCSPRSGDLSVYWYQQSLDQGLQFLIQYYNGEERAKGNILERFSAQQFPDLHSELNLSSLELGDSALYFCASSVEVAGPSLYFGPGTRLTVT.

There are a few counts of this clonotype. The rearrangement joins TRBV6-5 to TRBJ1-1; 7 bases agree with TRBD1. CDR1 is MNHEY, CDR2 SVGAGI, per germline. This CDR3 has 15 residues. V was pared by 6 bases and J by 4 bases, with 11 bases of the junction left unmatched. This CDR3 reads CASRGDSPGGTEAFF. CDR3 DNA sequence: TGTGCCAGCAGGGGGGACAGTCCGGGGGGCACTGAAGCTTTCTTT.

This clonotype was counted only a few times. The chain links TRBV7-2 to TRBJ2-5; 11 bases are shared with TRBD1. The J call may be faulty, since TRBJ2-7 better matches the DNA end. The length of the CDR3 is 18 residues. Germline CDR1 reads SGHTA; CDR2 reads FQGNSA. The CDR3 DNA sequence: TGTGCCAGCAGCTTCCGACACGGGACAGGGGGTATCTCCTACGAGCAGTACTTC. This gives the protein CASSFRHGTGGISYEQYF.

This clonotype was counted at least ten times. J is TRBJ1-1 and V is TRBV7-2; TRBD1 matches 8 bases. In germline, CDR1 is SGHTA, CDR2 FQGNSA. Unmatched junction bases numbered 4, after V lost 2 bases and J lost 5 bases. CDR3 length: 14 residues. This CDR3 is CASSLQGARTEAFF. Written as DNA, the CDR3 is TGTGCCAGCAGCTTACAGGGGGCCAGAACTGAAGCTTTCTTT.

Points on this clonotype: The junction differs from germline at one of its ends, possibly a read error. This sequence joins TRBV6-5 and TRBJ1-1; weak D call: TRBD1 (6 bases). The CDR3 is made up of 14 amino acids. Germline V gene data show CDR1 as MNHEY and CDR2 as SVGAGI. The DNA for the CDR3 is TGTGCCGGCACTGGGGGGACATTGGACACTGGAGCTTTCTTT. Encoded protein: CAGTGGTLDTGAFF.

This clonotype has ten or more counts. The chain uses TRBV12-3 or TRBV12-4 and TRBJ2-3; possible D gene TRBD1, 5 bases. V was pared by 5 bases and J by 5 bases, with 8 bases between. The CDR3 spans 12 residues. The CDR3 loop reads CASSPRGDTQYF. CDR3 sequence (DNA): TGTGCCAGCAGTCCTAGGGGAGATACGCAGTATTTT.

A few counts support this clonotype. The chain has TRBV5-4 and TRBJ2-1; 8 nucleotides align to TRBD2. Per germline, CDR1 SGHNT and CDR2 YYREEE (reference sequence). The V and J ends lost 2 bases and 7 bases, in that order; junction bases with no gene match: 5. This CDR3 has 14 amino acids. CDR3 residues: CASSFGGAENEQFF. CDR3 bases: TGTGCCAGCAGCTTCGGGGGGGCGGAAAATGAGCAGTTCTTC.

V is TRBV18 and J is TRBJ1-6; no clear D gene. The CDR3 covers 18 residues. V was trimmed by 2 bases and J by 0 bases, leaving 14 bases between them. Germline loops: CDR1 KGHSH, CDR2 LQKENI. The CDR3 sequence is CASSPTMGGGSYNSPLHF. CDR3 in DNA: TGTGCCAGCTCACCAACGATGGGCGGAGGCTCCTATAATTCACCCCTCCACTTT.

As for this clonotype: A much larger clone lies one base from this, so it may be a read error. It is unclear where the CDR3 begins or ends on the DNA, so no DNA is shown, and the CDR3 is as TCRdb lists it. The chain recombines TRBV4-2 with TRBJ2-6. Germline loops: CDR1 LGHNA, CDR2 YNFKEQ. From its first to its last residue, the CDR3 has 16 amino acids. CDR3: CASSQPVGSGANVQTF.

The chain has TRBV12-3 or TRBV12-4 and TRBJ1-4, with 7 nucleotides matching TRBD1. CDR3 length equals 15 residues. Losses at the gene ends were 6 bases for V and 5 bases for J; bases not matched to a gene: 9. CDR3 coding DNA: TGTGCCAGCAGAACCCGGGGACAGCCAAATGAAAAACTGTTTTTT. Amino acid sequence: CASRTRGQPNEKLFF.

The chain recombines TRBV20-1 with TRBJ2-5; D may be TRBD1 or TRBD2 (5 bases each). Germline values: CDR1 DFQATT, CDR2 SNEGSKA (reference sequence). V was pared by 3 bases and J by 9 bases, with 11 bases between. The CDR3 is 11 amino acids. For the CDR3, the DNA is TGCAGTGCTAGGGGAATGGGGGCCCAGTACTTC. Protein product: CSARGMGAQYF.

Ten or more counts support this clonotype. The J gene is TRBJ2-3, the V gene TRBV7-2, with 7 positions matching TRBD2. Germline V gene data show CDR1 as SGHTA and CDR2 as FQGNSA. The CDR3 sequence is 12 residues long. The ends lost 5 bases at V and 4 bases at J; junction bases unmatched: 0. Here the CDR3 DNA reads TGTGCCAGCAGCGGGGGGGCAGATACGCAGTATTTT. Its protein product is CASSGGADTQYF. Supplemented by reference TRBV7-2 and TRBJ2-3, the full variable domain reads GAGVSQSPSNKVTEKGKDVELRCDPISGHTALYWYRQSLGQGLEFLIYFQGNSAPDKSGLPSDRFSAERTGGSVSTLTIQRTQQEDSAVYLCASSGGADTQYFGPGTRLTVL.

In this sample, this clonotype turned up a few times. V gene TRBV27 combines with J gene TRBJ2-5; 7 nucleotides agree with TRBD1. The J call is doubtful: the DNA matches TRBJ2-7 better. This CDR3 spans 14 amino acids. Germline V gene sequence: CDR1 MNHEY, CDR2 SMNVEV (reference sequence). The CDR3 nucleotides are TGTGCCAGCAGTATATTGGGACAGACCTACGAGCAGTACTTC. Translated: CASSILGQTYEQYF.

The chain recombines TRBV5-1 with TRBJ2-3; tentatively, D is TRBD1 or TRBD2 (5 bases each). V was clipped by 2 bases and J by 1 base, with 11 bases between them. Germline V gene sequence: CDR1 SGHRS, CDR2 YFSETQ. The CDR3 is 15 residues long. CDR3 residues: CASSFSMGGTDTQYF. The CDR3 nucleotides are TGCGCCAGCAGCTTTTCAATGGGGGGCACAGATACGCAGTATTTT.

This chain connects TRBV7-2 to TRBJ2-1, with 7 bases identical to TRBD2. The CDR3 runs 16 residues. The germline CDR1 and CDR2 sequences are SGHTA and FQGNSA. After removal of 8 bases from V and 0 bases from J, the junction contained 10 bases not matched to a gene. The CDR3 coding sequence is TGTGCCAGCGAGAGAACTAGCGCCGCCTCCTACAATGAGCAGTTCTTC. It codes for CASERTSAASYNEQFF.

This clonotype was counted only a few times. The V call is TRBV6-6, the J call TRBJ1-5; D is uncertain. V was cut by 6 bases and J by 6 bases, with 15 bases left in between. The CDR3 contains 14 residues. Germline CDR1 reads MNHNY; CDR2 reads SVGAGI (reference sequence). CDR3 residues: CASSLPDGLQPQHF. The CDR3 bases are TGTGCCAGCAGCCTCCCCGACGGCCTTCAGCCCCAGCATTTT.

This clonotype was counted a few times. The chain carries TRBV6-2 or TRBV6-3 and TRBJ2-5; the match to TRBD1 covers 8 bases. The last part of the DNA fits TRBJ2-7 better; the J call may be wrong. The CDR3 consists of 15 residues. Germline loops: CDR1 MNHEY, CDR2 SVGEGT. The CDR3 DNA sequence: TGTGCCAGCAGTTCCCTCGGGCAGGGGGCCAACGAGCAGTACTTC. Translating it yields CASSSLGQGANEQYF.